Listed here are 31 T cell receptor beta chains from one sample, sequenced in a study of blood T cell repertoires in COVID-19 (TCRdb year 2020). Libraries were prepared through the immunoSEQ multiplex PCR assay. TCRdb obtained this table from immuneACCESS and retained in-frame rearrangements with V and J assigned. These tables miss some clones; where compared with another copy, unresolved V genes account for less than half of the shortfall, and the remainder is unexplained. The sample records some 220,000 clones, about nine tenths of which are singletons. Roughly 3.3% of the sample comes from the top ten. The sequencing input was PBMCs or T cells enriched from blood (not recorded which). Receptors were obtained from a woman in her fifties or sixties in a cohort exposed to, infected with or recovered from COVID-19 (not recorded which).

Comments on this clone: This CDR3 is also generated by other DNA sequences in the sample. V usage is TRBV5-4 and J usage is TRBJ2-7; D possibly corresponds to TRBD1 (5 bases). The V end lost 0 bases, the J end lost 6 bases, and 7 bases lay between the germline ends. The CDR3 is 12 amino acids. Germline loops: CDR1 SGHNT, CDR2 YYREEE (reference sequence). CDR3 region: CASSLVQGEQYF. Here the CDR3 DNA reads TGTGCCAGCAGCTTGGTTCAGGGCGAGCAGTACTTC.

This chain links TRBV5-1 with TRBJ2-5; no clear D. Germline V CDR1 and CDR2: SGHRS, YFSETQ. The CDR3 is 14 residues long. The V end was cut by 2 bases, the J end by 0 bases, with 8 bases between. The CDR3 nucleotides are TGCGCCAGCAGCTTAGGTAGCAACCAAGAGACCCAGTACTTC. Its translation: CASSLGSNQETQYF.

The J gene is TRBJ2-7, the V gene TRBV19; TRBD1 aligns across 10 bases. There are 14 residues in the CDR3. Germline V lookup: CDR1 LNHDA, CDR2 SQIVND (reference sequence). The V gene end was trimmed by 6 bases and the J gene end by 2 bases; junction bases not matched to a gene: 4. CDR3 loop: CASRTGGPPYEQYF. The CDR3 coding sequence is TGTGCCAGTAGGACAGGGGGCCCCCCCTACGAGCAGTACTTC.

The chain employs TRBV24-1 and TRBJ2-3, with D possibly being TRBD2 (6 bases). This CDR3 has 13 residues. The V end was cut by 4 bases, the J end by 7 bases, with 11 bases between. Germline V CDR1 and CDR2: KGHDR, SFDVKD. The CDR3 coding sequence is TGTGCCACCAGTGACGGGGGTACGAATACGCAGTATTTT. Translation: CATSDGGTNTQYF.

In this sample, this clone turned up a few times. Other DNA sequences within the sample encode an identical CDR3. The gene calls are TRBV5-1 and TRBJ2-7; 8 bases map to TRBD1. In germline, CDR1 is SGHRS, CDR2 YFSETQ. The CDR3 contains 14 residues. V shed 0 bases and J 2 bases; nucleotides not matched to a gene: 1. The CDR3 protein is CASSLGTGTYEQYF. CDR3 DNA sequence: TGCGCCAGCAGCTTGGGGACAGGGACCTACGAGCAGTACTTC.

This sequence joins TRBV27 and TRBJ1-5, with 8 bases that match TRBD1. The germline V gene encodes CDR1 MNHEY and CDR2 SMNVEV (reference sequence). V lost 6 bases and J lost 6; bases outside the gene matches: 7. The CDR3 length is 14 residues. CDR3 nucleotide sequence: TGTGCCAGCAGACTACAGGGGGTAGGTCAGCCCCAGCATTTT. It translates to CASRLQGVGQPQHF.

The chain recombines TRBV2 with TRBJ2-7, with D uncertain. The CDR3 has 12 residues. V lost 1 base and J lost 10, with 11 bases in between. Germline V gives CDR1 SNHLY, CDR2 FYNNEI. The chain's CDR3 is CASSEVPGPQYF. CDR3 nucleotide sequence: TGTGCCAGCAGTGAAGTACCGGGTCCCCAGTACTTC.

This sequence joins TRBV5-6 and TRBJ1-5; D remains unclear. Germline-derived CDR1 and CDR2 are SGHDT and YYEEEE. CDR3 length: 14 residues. The V gene lost 3 bases and the J gene lost 4 bases, with 11 bases spanning the gap. The CDR3 DNA is TGTGCCAGCAGCTCGCCCGGGAGAAATCAGCCCCAGCATTTT. Protein sequence: CASSSPGRNQPQHF.

The rearrangement uses TRBV11-2 and TRBJ1-2, with TRBD1 as a possible D gene (6 bases). Looked up from germline, CDR1 is SGHAT and CDR2 is FQNNGV. The V end lost 4 bases, the J end lost 4 bases, and 16 bases lay between the germline ends. This CDR3 has 15 amino acids. The CDR3 DNA follows: TGTGCCAGCAGCTCCCGACGGACAGCTCTCTATGGCTACACCTTC. It translates to CASSSRRTALYGYTF.

The gene calls are TRBV27 and TRBJ1-6, with 10 nucleotides matching TRBD1. The ends lost 7 bases at V and 4 bases at J; junction bases unmatched: 7. Germline lookup yields CDR1 MNHEY and CDR2 SMNVEV (reference sequence). The CDR3 spans 16 residues. CDR3 nucleotide sequence: TGTGCCAGCACCCCCGGGACAGGGGCTTATAATTCACCCCTCCACTTT. Amino acid sequence: CASTPGTGAYNSPLHF.

The chain uses TRBV12-3 or TRBV12-4 and TRBJ1-3; no firm D call. The CDR3 is made up of 13 amino acids. The ends were cut back, 6 bases at V and 0 bases at J, with 6 bases in the middle. CDR3 nucleotide sequence: TGTGCCAGCAGCATGAGCTCTGGAAACACCATATATTTT. Translation: CASSMSSGNTIYF.

This rearrangement joins TRBV3-1 (or the pseudogene TRBV3-2) to TRBJ2-2; D is possibly TRBD2 (5 bases). The CDR3 spans 15 residues. Germline V gene data show CDR1 as LGHDT and CDR2 as YNNKEL (reference sequence). Deletions cut 4 bases from V and 6 bases from J, with 15 bases between. CDR3 nucleotide sequence: TGTGCCAGCAGCCCCCGGGAAACCGGGGCCGGGGAGCTGTTTTTT. It yields the protein CASSPRETGAGELFF.

J is TRBJ2-5 and V is TRBV10-3, with TRBD2 matching over 11 bases. Trimming cost V 8 bases and J 4 bases; bases outside gene matches: 15. The CDR3 length is 17 residues. CDR1 is ENHRY and CDR2 is SYGVKD in the germline V gene. CDR3 region: CAIRLGVAGGDGETQYF. DNA of the CDR3: TGTGCCATCCGTCTCGGGGTAGCGGGGGGGGACGGAGAGACCCAGTACTTC.

The V gene is TRBV27, the J gene TRBJ1-4; maybe TRBD1 (5 bases). Germline V CDR1 and CDR2: MNHEY, SMNVEV (reference sequence). V lost 7 bases, J lost 8 bases, and 20 bases lay in between. The CDR3 contains 15 residues. The CDR3 loop reads CASKQAGLRAEKLFF. For the CDR3, the DNA is TGTGCCAGCAAACAGGCAGGCCTAAGGGCAGAAAAACTGTTTTTT.

The chain recombines TRBV7-2 with TRBJ1-3, with 7 bases that match TRBD1. J was trimmed by 4 bases and V by 5 bases; bases with no gene match: 2. Germline-derived CDR1 and CDR2 are SGHTA and FQGNSA. The CDR3 is made up of 13 amino acids. The CDR3, as DNA: TGTGCCAGCAGCCGGGACAGAGGAAACACCATATATTTT. Translating it yields CASSRDRGNTIYF.

The rearrangement uses TRBV28 and TRBJ2-3; 8 bases line up with TRBD1. The length of the CDR3 is 15 residues. V lost 4 bases and J lost 6; bases outside the gene matches: 9. Germline-derived CDR1 and CDR2 are MDHEN and SYDVKM. CDR3 amino acids: CASSYRGFYGDTQYF. In DNA, the CDR3 is TGTGCCAGCAGTTACAGGGGGTTTTATGGTGATACGCAGTATTTT.

The chain recombines TRBV12-5 with TRBJ2-1; 8 bases match TRBD2. The J segment lost 4 bases and the V segment lost 5 bases, leaving 13 bases of the junction unmatched. The CDR3 has 17 residues. Germline V CDR1 and CDR2: LGHNT, FRNRAP. CDR3 amino acids: CASGPGISAGEYNEQFF. The CDR3 DNA is TGTGCTAGTGGTCCCGGGATTTCAGCGGGGGAATACAATGAGCAGTTCTTC.

This chain joins TRBV18 and TRBJ1-1; D might be TRBD1 (6 bases). The V gene lost 3 bases and the J gene lost 0 bases, with 14 bases spanning the gap. CDR1 is KGHSH, CDR2 LQKENI, per germline. This CDR3 contains 16 residues. CDR3 sequence reads: CASSPGGARVNTEAFF. Here the CDR3 DNA reads TGTGCCAGCTCACCGGGGGGGGCTCGGGTGAACACTGAAGCTTTCTTT.

This clone has only one observation. The chain links TRBV27 to TRBJ2-7; D uncertain. Germline CDR1 is MNHEY and CDR2 is SMNVEV (reference sequence). The length of the CDR3 is 14 residues. The V end lost 2 bases, the J end lost 2 bases, and 10 bases lay between the germline ends. The DNA of the CDR3 is TGTGCCAGCAGTTTAGGCAACCCAACCTACGAGCAGTACTTC. Residues: CASSLGNPTYEQYF.

This clone showed up just a few times. The chain carries TRBV19 and TRBJ1-2; 9 nucleotides agree with TRBD1. The CDR3 has 14 amino acids. The V segment lost 6 bases and the J segment 8 bases; nucleotides outside the gene matches: 10. CDR1 and CDR2 (germline): LNHDA, SQIVND (reference sequence). The CDR3 region has the DNA TGTGCCAGTAGCCCAACAGGGGGCGCGAGGGGCTACACCTTC. Residues: CASSPTGGARGYTF.

The sample holds a few counts of this clone. The chain employs TRBV12-3 or TRBV12-4 and TRBJ1-1; 10 nucleotides match TRBD1. The CDR3 sequence is 13 residues long. The ends lost 3 bases at V and 10 bases at J; junction bases unmatched: 5. CDR3 amino acids: CASSFGQGDRAFF. CDR3 DNA: TGTGCCAGCAGTTTCGGACAGGGGGATCGAGCTTTCTTT.

J is TRBJ1-2 and V is TRBV4-1; the match to TRBD1 covers 7 bases. Unmatched junction bases numbered 8, after V lost 3 bases and J lost 4 bases. The V gene's germline CDR1 is MGHRA and CDR2 YSYEKL. The CDR3 length is 15 residues. The CDR3: CASSQQDRTVYGYTF. The CDR3 DNA follows: TGCGCCAGCAGCCAGCAGGACAGGACGGTCTATGGCTACACCTTC.

The J gene is TRBJ1-2, the V gene TRBV6-1; D is unresolved. This CDR3 spans 15 amino acids. Germline-derived CDR1 and CDR2 are MNHNS and SASEGT. V lost 3 bases to trimming and J lost 5 bases, with 16 bases between them. CDR3 sequence reads: CASSDAGRTGYGYTF. Written as DNA, the CDR3 is TGTGCCAGCAGTGATGCCGGCCGGACGGGGTATGGCTACACCTTC.

This clone appeared a few times. V and J are TRBV25-1 and TRBJ1-2, with 12 bases lining up with TRBD1. Germline V gives CDR1 MGHDK, CDR2 SYGVNS. V lost 4 bases, J lost 4 bases, and 7 bases stayed unmatched. The CDR3 is made up of 16 amino acids. CDR3 residues: CASSGGQGAQSYGYTF. CDR3 nucleotides: TGTGCCAGCAGTGGGGGACAGGGGGCGCAGAGCTATGGCTACACCTTC.

The chain recombines TRBV2 with TRBJ1-1, with 8 bases fitting TRBD1. V shed 2 bases, J shed 9 bases, and the junction held 8 bases outside the gene matches. Germline assignment: CDR1 SNHLY and CDR2 FYNNEI. CDR3 length equals 14 residues. CDR3 in amino acids: CASSESPGQGKAFF. For the CDR3, the DNA is TGTGCCAGCAGTGAAAGCCCCGGACAGGGAAAAGCTTTCTTT.

The chain employs TRBV5-4 and TRBJ2-1, with TRBD1 matching 8 bases. Trimming removed 4 bases from V and 0 bases from J; junction bases left unmatched: 3. CDR3 length equals 15 residues. CDR1 and CDR2 from the germline V gene are SGHNT and YYREEE (reference sequence). The CDR3 DNA reads as TGTGCCAGCAGCAGGACAGGGAGCTCCTACAATGAGCAGTTCTTC. Amino acids: CASSRTGSSYNEQFF.

The rearrangement joins TRBV4-3 to TRBJ2-3, with 14 bases matching TRBD2. Trimming cost V 0 bases and J 6 bases; bases outside gene matches: 8. Germline CDR1 LGHNA, CDR2 YSLEER. This CDR3 is built from 18 residues. The CDR3 protein is CASSQDYRTSGGRDTQYF. For the CDR3, the DNA is TGCGCCAGCAGCCAAGATTATCGGACTAGCGGGGGGAGGGATACGCAGTATTTT.

This rearrangement joins TRBV5-4 to TRBJ2-4, with D possibly matching TRBD2 (6 bases). The germline CDR1 and CDR2 sequences are SGHNT and YYREEE (reference sequence). The CDR3 consists of 14 residues. The V end was cut by 0 bases, the J end by 5 bases, with 9 bases between. CDR3 sequence reads: CASSLGAGQNIQYF. Written as DNA, the CDR3 is TGTGCCAGCAGCTTGGGTGCGGGGCAAAACATTCAGTACTTC.

The gene calls are TRBV4-1 and TRBJ1-1; 10 bases are shared with TRBD1. Trimming removed 4 bases from V and 0 bases from J; junction bases left unmatched: 20. Per the germline V gene, CDR1 is MGHRA and CDR2 is YSYEKL. This CDR3 has 21 residues. The CDR3 protein is CASSRMFTGTGDYRVNTEAFF. For the CDR3, the DNA is TGCGCCAGCAGCCGTATGTTCACCGGGACAGGGGATTATAGAGTGAACACTGAAGCTTTCTTT.

This chain joins TRBV7-9 and TRBJ1-1; TRBD1 might be the D (6 bases). The germline gives CDR1 SEHNR, CDR2 FQNEAQ (reference sequence). CDR3 length equals 12 residues. V was cut by 6 bases and J by 5 bases, with 10 bases left in between. As DNA, the CDR3 is TGTGCCAGCAGAAACACAGGGACTGAAGCTTTCTTT. The encoded protein is CASRNTGTEAFF.

This clone was seen a handful of times. V gene TRBV13 combines with J gene TRBJ2-7; 7 bases are a match to TRBD2. Germline V gives CDR1 PRHDT, CDR2 FYEKMQ (reference sequence). This CDR3 comprises 15 residues. V lost 4 bases to trimming and J lost 2 bases; unmatched junction nucleotides: 8. This chain's CDR3 is CASSSRAGRTYEQYF. The DNA for the CDR3 is TGTGCCAGCAGCTCCCGCGCCGGGAGGACCTACGAGCAGTACTTC.